Here is one TCR beta chain with its context. Its antigen remains unidentified. The ends were cut back, 5 bases at V and 11 bases at J, with 43 bases in the middle. The CDR3 loop spans 22 amino acids. CDR1 and CDR2 (germline): MGHRA, YSYEKL. What was amplified from RNA transcripts were TCR beta CDR3 regions. TCR CDR3 regions were first amplified by RT-PCR with HTBI primers. TCRdb recomputed calls from the multiplex PCR reads with MiXCR, one row per CDR3 protein. The sample carries 250,000 to 300,000 distinct CDR3 sequences, 13% to 15% recorded once. The data were obtained in a study of T cells in Graves' hyperthyroidism and ophthalmopathy. General study points: Most clonotypes expanded in the thyroid (above 0.001) were also present in blood.

Input material: blood. The rearrangement uses TRBV4-1 and TRBJ2-1; D is uncertain. The TCR sequence derives from a woman aged 40-49 years with Graves' hyperthyroidism that later progressed to Graves' ophthalmopathy. The CDR3, as DNA: TGCGCCAGCAGCTTCCTCAAACTCGGGTTCCTTGATACTCCTACAATGGGGTCCCAGCAGTTCTTC. Translated: CASSFLKLGFLDTPTMGSQQFF.